This is a list of T cell receptor beta chains from one sample in a study of T cells in Graves' hyperthyroidism and ophthalmopathy. TCRdb itself ran the multiplex PCR reads through MiXCR, one entry per CDR3 protein. This table holds a few hundred thousand distinct CDR3 sequences, about half found once. Source material: peripheral blood or thyroid tissue (not recorded which). The receptors shown here come from a woman under 30 with Graves' hyperthyroidism. Both conserved end residues are part of each CDR3. A D gene is named only where the DNA matches it firmly. Only part of the rows carry a size: once, few, many, or a class if the clone is expanded.

cdr3_nt: TGCGCCAGCAGCTTGATGGGGGACACCGGGGAGCTGTTTTTT
cdr3_aa: CASSLMGDTGELFF
clone_size: -
j_call: TRBJ2-2
d_call: -
v_call: TRBV5-1
cdr3_length: 14

cdr3_nt: TGTGCCAGCAGCCACGACATTTCTAGCAATCAGCCCCAGCATTTT
cdr3_aa: CASSHDISSNQPQHF
clone_size: once
j_call: TRBJ1-5
d_call: -
v_call: TRBV4-2
cdr3_length: 15

cdr3_nt: TGCAGCCATGGGGGGGGGGACTATGGCTACACCTTC
cdr3_aa: CSHGGGDYGYTF
clone_size: many
j_call: TRBJ1-2
d_call: -
v_call: TRBV29-1
cdr3_length: 12

cdr3_nt: TGTGCCAGCAGCAACACGGGCAGCGGGAGAGTAGAGACCCAGTACTTC
cdr3_aa: CASSNTGSGRVETQYF
clone_size: many
j_call: TRBJ2-5
d_call: TRBD2
v_call: TRBV7-9
cdr3_length: 16

cdr3_nt: TGCGCCAGCACTGGGGAGCCAGAGAACACTGAAGCTTTCTTT
cdr3_aa: CASTGEPENTEAFF
clone_size: many
j_call: TRBJ1-1
d_call: -
v_call: TRBV5-1
cdr3_length: 14

cdr3_nt: TGTGCCATCAGTGAGGGCTACGAGCAGTACTTC
cdr3_aa: CAISEGYEQYF
clone_size: many
j_call: TRBJ2-7
d_call: -
v_call: TRBV10-3
cdr3_length: 11

cdr3_nt: TGCAGTGCTAGAGAAGCGACTAGCGGACAAGAGACCCAGTACTTC
cdr3_aa: CSAREATSGQETQYF
clone_size: -
j_call: TRBJ2-5
d_call: TRBD2
v_call: TRBV20-1
cdr3_length: 15

cdr3_nt: TGCAGTGCTAGTCGGACTAGGAGCTCCTACGAGCAGTACTTC
cdr3_aa: CSASRTRSSYEQYF
clone_size: few
j_call: TRBJ2-7
d_call: TRBD2
v_call: TRBV20-1
cdr3_length: 14

cdr3_nt: TGTGCCAGTAGATGGGACAGGGAAGGGCCCCAGCATTTT
cdr3_aa: CASRWDREGPQHF
clone_size: many
j_call: TRBJ1-5
d_call: TRBD1
v_call: TRBV19
cdr3_length: 13

cdr3_nt: TGCAGTGCTAGAGATCAAAGCAGGTTGGGAGGCTACACCTTC
cdr3_aa: CSARDQSRLGGYTF
clone_size: -
j_call: TRBJ1-2
d_call: -
v_call: TRBV20-1
cdr3_length: 14

cdr3_nt: TGTGCCAGCAGCTTAAGCGGTATTTATGGGGAGCTGTTTTTT
cdr3_aa: CASSLSGIYGELFF
clone_size: -
j_call: TRBJ2-2
d_call: -
v_call: TRBV7-2
cdr3_length: 14

cdr3_nt: TGTGCCAGCAGCCCACTAGCGGGCTTGGGAGATACGCAGTATTTT
cdr3_aa: CASSPLAGLGDTQYF
clone_size: -
j_call: TRBJ2-3
d_call: TRBD2
v_call: TRBV14
cdr3_length: 15

cdr3_nt: TGTGCCAGCAGCCGGGCGAACACCGGGGAGCTGTTTTTT
cdr3_aa: CASSRANTGELFF
clone_size: many
j_call: TRBJ2-2
d_call: -
v_call: TRBV7-9
cdr3_length: 13

cdr3_nt: TGTGCCATCAGTAGGACAGGGTACACCGGGGAGCTGTTTTTT
cdr3_aa: CAISRTGYTGELFF
clone_size: -
j_call: TRBJ2-2
d_call: TRBD1
v_call: TRBV10-3
cdr3_length: 14

cdr3_nt: TGTGCCAGCAGCTTAGTGACAGAATACCAAGAGACCCAGTACTTC
cdr3_aa: CASSLVTEYQETQYF
clone_size: -
j_call: TRBJ2-5
d_call: -
v_call: TRBV7-9
cdr3_length: 15

cdr3_nt: TGTGCCATCAGTGGCAGGGTCGGAACTAATGAAAAACTGTTTTTT
cdr3_aa: CAISGRVGTNEKLFF
clone_size: -
j_call: TRBJ1-4
d_call: -
v_call: TRBV10-3
cdr3_length: 15

cdr3_nt: TGTGCCAGCAATATAAGCCCGGGACAGGGGGCCAACGTCCTGACTTTC
cdr3_aa: CASNISPGQGANVLTF
clone_size: -
j_call: TRBJ2-6
d_call: TRBD1
v_call: TRBV12-3/TRBV12-4
cdr3_length: 16

cdr3_nt: TGTGCCAGCAGCGAGCTGGCAGGCGGCTATGGCTACACCTTC
cdr3_aa: CASSELAGGYGYTF
clone_size: many
j_call: TRBJ1-2
d_call: -
v_call: TRBV7-9
cdr3_length: 14

cdr3_nt: TGTGCCGGCGGCGGCGGGGGTCAGAATTCACCCCTCCACTTT
cdr3_aa: CAGGGGGQNSPLHF
clone_size: many
j_call: TRBJ1-6
d_call: -
v_call: TRBV10-3
cdr3_length: 14

cdr3_nt: TGTGCCAGCAGGCCCCTCCGGGGATCCATGAACACCGGGGAGCTGTTTTTT
cdr3_aa: CASRPLRGSMNTGELFF
clone_size: -
j_call: TRBJ2-2
d_call: -
v_call: TRBV11-1
cdr3_length: 17

cdr3_nt: TGTGCCAGCAGCTTAGTTTTAGCAGGGGAGCAGTTCTTC
cdr3_aa: CASSLVLAGEQFF
clone_size: -
j_call: TRBJ2-1
d_call: -
v_call: TRBV7-8
cdr3_length: 13

cdr3_nt: TGCGCCAGCAGCCAAGGACAGGACTACGAGCAGTACTTC
cdr3_aa: CASSQGQDYEQYF
clone_size: many
j_call: TRBJ2-7
d_call: TRBD1
v_call: TRBV5-1
cdr3_length: 13

cdr3_nt: TGCAGTGCTCGAACTAGCGGAGCGAGGAATGAGCAGTACTTC
cdr3_aa: CSARTSGARNEQYF
clone_size: -
j_call: TRBJ2-7
d_call: TRBD2
v_call: TRBV20-1
cdr3_length: 14

cdr3_nt: TGTGCCAGCACCCTCCAGGGTTACGAGCAGTACTTC
cdr3_aa: CASTLQGYEQYF
clone_size: -
j_call: TRBJ2-7
d_call: -
v_call: TRBV7-9
cdr3_length: 12

cdr3_nt: TGTGCCAGCAGCCAAGACCAACAAAGAGGGTCCTGGATAGGCGAGCAGTACTTC
cdr3_aa: CASSQDQQRGSWIGEQYF
clone_size: many
j_call: TRBJ2-7
d_call: -
v_call: TRBV14
cdr3_length: 18

cdr3_nt: TGTGCCACCAGCAGAGCAAGAGACAGGCTCAATGAAAAACTGTTTTTT
cdr3_aa: CATSRARDRLNEKLFF
clone_size: -
j_call: TRBJ1-4
d_call: -
v_call: TRBV15
cdr3_length: 16

cdr3_nt: TGTGCCAGCAGCTTTTTCGGGGGGGTAGAGACCCAGTACTTC
cdr3_aa: CASSFFGGVETQYF
clone_size: -
j_call: TRBJ2-5
d_call: TRBD2
v_call: TRBV7-3
cdr3_length: 14

cdr3_nt: TGCGCCAGCAGCTTTGGGATAGGGGTAAATGAAAAACTGTTTTTT
cdr3_aa: CASSFGIGVNEKLFF
clone_size: -
j_call: TRBJ1-4
d_call: -
v_call: TRBV5-1
cdr3_length: 15

cdr3_nt: TGCAGTGCTTATGGGGAGATGAACACTGAAGCTTTCTTT
cdr3_aa: CSAYGEMNTEAFF
clone_size: -
j_call: TRBJ1-1
d_call: -
v_call: TRBV20-1
cdr3_length: 13

cdr3_nt: TGTGCCAGCAGCGCAACCCGGGGTGGCGAGACCCAGTACTTC
cdr3_aa: CASSATRGGETQYF
clone_size: -
j_call: TRBJ2-5
d_call: -
v_call: TRBV9
cdr3_length: 14

cdr3_nt: TGTGCCAGCAGCTTAGGAGGAGGGACGTATGGGGAGCTGTTTTTT
cdr3_aa: CASSLGGGTYGELFF
clone_size: -
j_call: TRBJ2-2
d_call: -
v_call: TRBV11-1
cdr3_length: 15

cdr3_nt: TGCAGCGTTTACGGACAGGGGGTCGATGGCTACACCTTC
cdr3_aa: CSVYGQGVDGYTF
clone_size: many
j_call: TRBJ1-2
d_call: TRBD1
v_call: TRBV29-1
cdr3_length: 13

cdr3_nt: TGCAGTGCTAGAGCCCCAGGGCTAGGTGGCTACACCTTC
cdr3_aa: CSARAPGLGGYTF
clone_size: many
j_call: TRBJ1-2
d_call: -
v_call: TRBV20-1
cdr3_length: 13

cdr3_nt: TGTGCCACCAGCAGCAGACCGGGGCGGGAGCAGTACTTC
cdr3_aa: CATSSRPGREQYF
clone_size: -
j_call: TRBJ2-7
d_call: -
v_call: TRBV15
cdr3_length: 13

cdr3_nt: TGCAGCACCAAGGGGGGAGGAGGAAGCAATCAGCCCCAGCATTTT
cdr3_aa: CSTKGGGGSNQPQHF
clone_size: -
j_call: TRBJ1-5
d_call: -
v_call: TRBV29-1
cdr3_length: 15

cdr3_nt: TGCAGTGCTACCCGGGGGGCCTTTGGTTCCGGGGAGCTGTTTTTT
cdr3_aa: CSATRGAFGSGELFF
clone_size: many
j_call: TRBJ2-2
d_call: -
v_call: TRBV20-1
cdr3_length: 15

cdr3_nt: TGTGCCAGCACCACAGATACGCAGTATTTT
cdr3_aa: CASTTDTQYF
clone_size: many
j_call: TRBJ2-3
d_call: -
v_call: TRBV2
cdr3_length: 10

cdr3_nt: TGTGCCAGCAGTGAAGCACGGGCCGCCAACGTCCTGACTTTC
cdr3_aa: CASSEARAANVLTF
clone_size: many
j_call: TRBJ2-6
d_call: -
v_call: TRBV2
cdr3_length: 14

cdr3_nt: TGTGCCAGCAGTCAGGGACAGGACTATAATTCACCCCTCCACTTT
cdr3_aa: CASSQGQDYNSPLHF
clone_size: many
j_call: TRBJ1-6
d_call: TRBD1
v_call: TRBV12-3/TRBV12-4
cdr3_length: 15

cdr3_nt: TGTGCCACCAGTGACCCCGGGGAAGATAGTAACTATGGCTACACCTTC
cdr3_aa: CATSDPGEDSNYGYTF
clone_size: many
j_call: TRBJ1-2
d_call: -
v_call: TRBV24-1
cdr3_length: 16

cdr3_nt: TGCAGCGTTGAAGACCCCCAGAGGGTATCCTACAATGAGCAGTTCTTC
cdr3_aa: CSVEDPQRVSYNEQFF
clone_size: -
j_call: TRBJ2-1
d_call: -
v_call: TRBV29-1
cdr3_length: 16

cdr3_nt: TGCGCCAGCAGCTCCCAGGGGGGGTTCCTTGCCAGGGAGCTGTTTTTT
cdr3_aa: CASSSQGGFLARELFF
clone_size: -
j_call: TRBJ2-2
d_call: -
v_call: TRBV5-6
cdr3_length: 16

cdr3_nt: TGCGCCAGCAGCTTGGGCGGGACACTCGACTACGAGCAGTACTTC
cdr3_aa: CASSLGGTLDYEQYF
clone_size: -
j_call: TRBJ2-7
d_call: -
v_call: TRBV5-1
cdr3_length: 15

cdr3_nt: TGCGCCAGCAGCCAATCCATGCGGCTAGCTACAAACACCGGGGAGCTGTTTTTT
cdr3_aa: CASSQSMRLATNTGELFF
clone_size: -
j_call: TRBJ2-2
d_call: -
v_call: TRBV4-3
cdr3_length: 18

cdr3_nt: TGCAGCGAGAAGGGACTAGCGGGAGTTGGATTCGGGGAGCTGTTTTTT
cdr3_aa: CSEKGLAGVGFGELFF
clone_size: once
j_call: TRBJ2-2
d_call: TRBD2
v_call: TRBV29-1
cdr3_length: 16

cdr3_nt: TGTGCCAGCAGCTTAAAAACTACAGGTTGGACCGGGGAGCTGTTTTTT
cdr3_aa: CASSLKTTGWTGELFF
clone_size: many
j_call: TRBJ2-2
d_call: -
v_call: TRBV7-3
cdr3_length: 16

cdr3_nt: TGCAGTGCTATTCTCAGGGCAAATTATGGCTACACCTTC
cdr3_aa: CSAILRANYGYTF
clone_size: -
j_call: TRBJ1-2
d_call: -
v_call: TRBV20-1
cdr3_length: 13